A single sample is the source of the 20 T cell receptor beta chains below, sequenced in a study of T-cell reconstitution after alpha-beta-depleted transplantation in children. Library preparation (for TCRbeta) was performed with unique molecular identifiers. Each CDR3 protein gets one entry after TCRdb re-called the PCR reads with MiXCR. The table records approximately 350,000 distinct CDR3 sequences, more than 10% of them present only once. Sequenced material: PBMCs, taken from the stem cell graft. The receptor set was obtained from a human donor who donated a stem cell graft to a child with Fanconi anemia.

The chain is built from TRBV6-1 and TRBJ1-2; no firm D call. This CDR3 has 15 amino acids. Trimming cost V 11 bases and J 8 bases, with 27 bases left between them. Looked up from germline, CDR1 is MNHNS and CDR2 is SASEGT. CDR3 in amino acids: CASADSPQAWGGYTF. The CDR3 DNA is TGTGCCTCAGCCGATTCCCCCCAAGCATGGGGAGGCTACACCTTC.

The gene calls are TRBV30 and TRBJ1-2, with D perhaps TRBD1 (5 bases). In germline, CDR1 is GTSNPN, CDR2 SVGIG (reference sequence). This CDR3 region has 11 residues. Trimming pared 8 bases from V and 2 bases from J, leaving 9 bases between. The DNA of the CDR3 is TGTGCCCGGGGGGTAAACTATGGCTACACCTTC. This sequence encodes CARGVNYGYTF. Full variable domain (outside the CDR3, taken from reference TRBV30 and TRBJ1-2): SQTIHQWPATLVQPVGSPLSLECTVEGTSNPNLYWYRQAAGRGLQLLFYSVGIGQISSEVPQNLSASRPQDRQFILSSKKLLLSDSGFYLCARGVNYGYTFGSGTRLTVV.

The table lists this clonotype with a few counts. The rearrangement joins TRBV24-1 to TRBJ2-3; 9 bases agree with TRBD1. Germline V gene sequence: CDR1 KGHDR, CDR2 SFDVKD. After removal of 2 bases from V and 9 bases from J, the junction contained 17 bases not matched to a gene. This CDR3 is built from 18 residues. Here the CDR3 reads CATSDSKSGTGTLWTQYF. The CDR3 region has the DNA TGTGCCACCAGTGATTCGAAGTCCGGGACAGGGACTTTATGGACGCAGTATTTT.

Turning to this clonotype: With a much larger clone just one base away, this may be a read error. Since no conserved phenylalanine or tryptophan closes the CDR3, a read error is the likely cause. The gene calls are TRBV5-1 and TRBJ1-4; possibly TRBD1 for D (6 bases). Trimming stripped 4 bases from V and 0 bases from J, with 10 bases between. This CDR3 region has 15 residues. Germline CDR1 and CDR2: SGHRS and YFSETQ. The CDR3 DNA follows: TGCGCCAGCAGCCCGGGGACATCAACTAATGAAAAACTGTTTTGT. Protein product: CASSPGTSTNEKLFC.

There are a few counts of this clonotype. J is TRBJ2-6 and V is TRBV9, with a possible D match to TRBD2 (5 bases). Between the trimmed V and J ends, which lost 3 bases and 4 bases, there was a span of 14 bases. The CDR3 runs 16 residues. Germline CDR1 and CDR2: SGDLS and YYNGEE. The CDR3 coding sequence is TGTGCCAGCAGCGAGGAGGTCCCCGGGGGGGCCAACGTCCTGACTTTC. Encoded protein: CASSEEVPGGANVLTF.

In its sample, this clonotype was seen many times. One end of the junction does not line up with germline, which may come from a read error. The CDR3 protein is CASSTSLSSEQYF. The CDR3 bases are TGTGCTAGCAGCACTAGTCTCTCTTCGGAGCAGTACTTC. The chain joins TRBV7-7 to TRBJ2-7, with D perhaps matching TRBD2 (5 bases). The CDR3 loop spans 13 amino acids. CDR1 is SSHAT, CDR2 FNYEAQ, per germline (reference sequence).

The V call is TRBV29-1, the J call TRBJ2-5, with 7 bases fitting TRBD1. CDR1 and CDR2 (germline): SQVTM, ANQGSEA. Germline trimming cut 3 bases from V and 5 bases from J; bases unmatched to any gene: 15. The CDR3 length is 16 residues. The CDR3 here is CSVDWDRHHPGETQYF. The CDR3 region has the DNA TGCAGCGTTGATTGGGACAGACATCATCCAGGGGAGACCCAGTACTTC. Complete variable domain (other parts from reference TRBV29-1 and TRBJ2-5): SAVISQKPSRDICQRGTSLTIQCQVDSQVTMMFWYRQQPGQSLTLIATANQGSEATYESGFVIDKFPISRPNLTFSTLTVSNMSPEDSSIYLCSVDWDRHHPGETQYFGPGTRLLVL.

The rearrangement uses TRBV4-3 and TRBJ1-2; D might be TRBD1 (6 bases). The CDR3 is 14 residues long. V lost 0 bases to trimming and J lost 7 bases, with 12 bases between them. CDR1 and CDR2 (germline): LGHNA, YSLEER. CDR3 sequence (DNA): TGCGCCAGCAGCCAAGAGCGGGAAGGGGGTGGCTACACCTTC. Amino acids: CASSQEREGGGYTF.

This clonotype has at least ten counts. The gene calls are TRBV4-3 and TRBJ1-1; 10 bases are shared with TRBD1. The CDR3 loop spans 15 amino acids. V lost 4 bases to trimming and J lost 4 bases; unmatched junction nucleotides: 6. Germline CDR1 and CDR2: LGHNA and YSLEER. The CDR3 DNA follows: TGCGCCAGCAGCCGCATATGGGACAGGGGCACTGAAGCTTTCTTT. This translates into CASSRIWDRGTEAFF.

This clonotype was recorded at least ten times. This rearrangement joins TRBV19 to TRBJ1-5; D might be TRBD1 (5 bases). This CDR3 is 14 amino acids long. Trimming took off 4 bases at V and 6 bases at J, with 13 bases between the two ends. CDR1 is LNHDA and CDR2 is SQIVND in the germline V gene (reference sequence). The CDR3 spells CASSTTGGGQPQHF. CDR3 in DNA: TGTGCCAGTAGTACTACAGGCGGAGGTCAGCCCCAGCATTTT.

At least ten counts were recorded for this clonotype. The chain recombines TRBV3-1 with TRBJ1-5; D remains unclear. The length of the CDR3 is 14 residues. Germline CDR1 and CDR2: LGHDT and YNNKEL (reference sequence). Trimming stripped 4 bases from V and 1 base from J, with 8 bases between. CDR3 in amino acids: CASSPGNSNQPQHF. The CDR3 region has the DNA TGTGCCAGCAGCCCAGGTAACAGCAATCAGCCCCAGCATTTT. Full variable domain (remainder filled in from reference TRBV3-1 and TRBJ1-5): DTAVSQTPKYLVTQMGNDKSIKCEQNLGHDTMYWYKQDSKKFLKIMFSYNNKELIINETVPNRFSPKSPDKAHLNLHINSLELGDSAVYFCASSPGNSNQPQHFGDGTRLSIL.

In this sample, this clonotype turned up many times. This rearrangement joins TRBV7-3 to TRBJ1-1; D is uncertain. Trimming took 4 bases from V and 4 from J, leaving 10 bases between them. CDR3 size: 13 residues. From germline, CDR1 is SGHTA and CDR2 FQGTGA. The CDR3 bases are TGTGCCAGCAGCTCCGCAGTGGGCACTGAAGCTTTCTTT. It specifies CASSSAVGTEAFF.

This clonotype was recorded many times. V is TRBV3-1 and J is TRBJ1-1; TRBD1 matches at 7 bases. Losses at the gene ends were 4 bases for V and 2 bases for J; bases not matched to a gene: 4. The CDR3 loop spans 14 amino acids. Germline lookup yields CDR1 LGHDT and CDR2 YNNKEL (reference sequence). This chain's CDR3 is CASSPTGRNTEAFF. In DNA form, the CDR3 reads TGTGCCAGCAGCCCGACAGGGAGAAACACTGAAGCTTTCTTT.

This chain uses TRBV7-8 with TRBJ2-1; D call uncertain. The CDR3 totals 14 residues. Trimming pared 2 bases from V and 5 bases from J, leaving 10 bases between. CDR1 and CDR2 from the germline V gene are SGHVS and FQNEAQ. CDR3 DNA sequence: TGTGCCAGCAGCTTATCCCTCCGGGACAATGAGCAGTTCTTC. This gives the protein CASSLSLRDNEQFF. The variable domain in full, completed from reference TRBV7-8 and TRBJ2-1, reads GAGVSQSPRYKVAKRGQDVALRCDPISGHVSLFWYQQALGQGPEFLTYFQNEAQLDKSGLPSDRFFAERPEGSVSTLKIQRTQQEDSAVYLCASSLSLRDNEQFFGPGTRLTVL.

J is TRBJ2-5 and V is TRBV24-1; D gene ambiguous. Between the trimmed V and J ends, which lost 2 bases and 7 bases, there was a span of 13 bases. The germline gives CDR1 KGHDR, CDR2 SFDVKD. CDR3 length: 14 residues. CDR3 in DNA: TGTGCCACCAGTGATTCCCCAGGAGCGATGACCCAGTACTTC. Its translation: CATSDSPGAMTQYF.

The genes are TRBV28 and TRBJ2-2; TRBD2 matches 10 bases. CDR1 and CDR2 (germline): MDHEN, SYDVKM. The junction had 2 bases not matched to a gene; V was cut back by 3 bases and J by 7 bases. This CDR3 has 14 amino acids. The DNA of the CDR3 is TGTGCCAGCAGTTTTAGCGGGGGGATCGGGGAGCTGTTTTTT. Its translation is CASSFSGGIGELFF. Together with reference TRBV28 and TRBJ2-2, the CDR3 gives the full variable domain: DVKVTQSSRYLVKRTGEKVFLECVQDMDHENMFWYRQDPGLGLRLIYFSYDVKMKEKGDIPEGYSVSREKKERFSLILESASTNQTSMYLCASSFSGGIGELFFGEGSRLTVL.

This chain connects TRBV30 to TRBJ2-1, with 8 nucleotides matching TRBD1. Germline CDR1 and CDR2: GTSNPN and SVGIG (reference sequence). The CDR3 covers 17 residues. Unmatched junction bases numbered 8, after V lost 0 bases and J lost 1 base. CDR3 sequence reads: CAWSVSQTGESYNEQFF. The CDR3 bases are TGTGCCTGGAGTGTATCCCAGACAGGGGAATCCTACAATGAGCAGTTCTTC. Full variable domain (remainder filled in from reference TRBV30 and TRBJ2-1): SQTIHQWPATLVQPVGSPLSLECTVEGTSNPNLYWYRQAAGRGLQLLFYSVGIGQISSEVPQNLSASRPQDRQFILSSKKLLLSDSGFYLCAWSVSQTGESYNEQFFGPGTRLTVL.

This clonotype has at least ten counts. The CDR3 spells CASKQLEIRYNEQFF. The CDR3 region has the DNA TGTGCCAGCAAGCAACTAGAAATAAGGTACAATGAGCAGTTCTTC. The chain links TRBV28 to TRBJ2-1, with a weak D call TRBD2 (5 bases). V was cut by 7 bases and J by 4 bases, with 17 bases left in between. The length of the CDR3 is 15 residues. Germline values: CDR1 MDHEN, CDR2 SYDVKM.

Many counts were recorded for this clonotype. CDR3 sequence reads: CASSVMTGKNEKLFF. CDR3 nucleotide sequence: TGTGCCAGCAGTGTCATGACAGGGAAAAATGAAAAACTGTTTTTT. V gene TRBV6-1 combines with J gene TRBJ1-4; 7 positions agree with TRBD1. J was trimmed by 5 bases and V by 4 bases; bases with no gene match: 7. The germline V gene encodes CDR1 MNHNS and CDR2 SASEGT. The CDR3 has 15 amino acids.

This clonotype has at least ten counts. The chain employs TRBV20-1 and TRBJ2-1; 7 bases are shared with TRBD1. This CDR3 has 15 amino acids. Germline V gene sequence: CDR1 DFQATT, CDR2 SNEGSKA (reference sequence). The trim removed 7 bases at V and 1 base at J, leaving 10 bases unmatched. The CDR3 DNA follows: TGCAGTGGTTCGAGGGGGCTGGGTTCCTACAATGAGCAGTTCTTC. It yields the protein CSGSRGLGSYNEQFF.